This T cell receptor (beta chain) was recovered during a study of cytomegalovirus exposure and HLA in healthy donors. Study details: The roughly 670 first-cohort repertoires shared a platform with the roughly 130 validation repertoires, as reported in a later analysis.

Trimming took 7 bases from V and 0 from J; bases not matched to a gene: 7. The germline V gene has CDR1 MNHEY and CDR2 SVGAGI. This CDR3 has 15 amino acids. General study findings and limits: It was confirmed in vitro that a few of the CMV-associated chains were specific for CMV antigens. TCR beta chains numbering some 160 were designated cytomegalovirus-associated.

Measured with immunoSEQ multiplex PCR; TCRdb has only the in-frame clones, and not every one. The sample has hundreds of thousands of clones, 80% to 90% seen once. Remarks on this clone: Its antigen is unknown.

The source of this sequence is a woman between 18 and 29 years old in good health and CMV-seronegative. The sequencing input was PBMCs. The V call is TRBV6-5, the J call TRBJ2-3; TRBD1 matches at 7 bases. CDR3 DNA sequence: TGTGCCAGCAAACCGGACAGGCGTAGCACAGATACGCAGTATTTT. Translating gives CASKPDRRSTDTQYF.